These T cell receptor beta chains were read from a single sample in a study of blood T cell repertoires in COVID-19. Generated by immunoSEQ multiplex PCR, the TCRdb table keeps only in-frame clones and is missing some. The data contain some 170,000 clones, about four fifths of them singletons. Sequencing input: peripheral blood. These receptors all come from a man in his sixties with active or convalescent COVID-19. CDR3s include the opening cysteine and the closing phenylalanine or tryptophan. Fields, in order: CDR3 DNA, CDR3 protein, clone size, CDR3 length, J gene, D gene, V gene. D genes are given only for firm matches. Not every row has a clone size; where given, it reads once, few, many or a size class.

DNA: TGTGCCAGCAGTTCACCGGGACTAGTTAACGAGCAGTACTTC
CDR3: CASSSPGLVNEQYF
size: NA
length: 14
J: TRBJ2-7
D: TRBD2
V: TRBV28

DNA: TGCGCCAGCAGCCAAGCCCATTACGGGAACACTGAAGCTTTCTTT
CDR3: CASSQAHYGNTEAFF
size: NA
length: 15
J: TRBJ1-1
D: NA
V: TRBV4-1

DNA: TGTGCCAGCATCAGGGGGCTCATGAACACTGAAGCTTTCTTT
CDR3: CASIRGLMNTEAFF
size: NA
length: 14
J: TRBJ1-1
D: TRBD1
V: TRBV2

DNA: TGTGCCAGCAGCCAAGGCCCTAGACAGGGGACGAGGGAGCAGTACTTC
CDR3: CASSQGPRQGTREQYF
size: NA
length: 16
J: TRBJ2-7
D: TRBD1
V: TRBV3-1/TRBV3-2

DNA: TGTGCCAGCAGTGACGGGCTAGCGGGAGCCGGGGAGCTGTTTTTT
CDR3: CASSDGLAGAGELFF
size: NA
length: 15
J: TRBJ2-2
D: TRBD2
V: TRBV2

DNA: TGTGCCAGCAGCTTGCGGTTAAACCAAGAGACCCAGTACTTC
CDR3: CASSLRLNQETQYF
size: NA
length: 14
J: TRBJ2-5
D: NA
V: TRBV5-4

DNA: TGTGCCAGCAGACGGGACAGGGGGCAGAGTGAAAAACTGTTTTTT
CDR3: CASRRDRGQSEKLFF
size: once
length: 15
J: TRBJ1-4
D: TRBD1
V: TRBV6-5

DNA: TGTGCCAGCAGCTTGGGGGTGCGGGAGACCCAGTACTTC
CDR3: CASSLGVRETQYF
size: NA
length: 13
J: TRBJ2-5
D: NA
V: TRBV5-4

DNA: TGTGCCAGCAGCTCCGGTGCAGGGGGATCAAGCAATCAGCCCCAGCATTTT
CDR3: CASSSGAGGSSNQPQHF
size: NA
length: 17
J: TRBJ1-5
D: TRBD1
V: TRBV28

DNA: TGTGCCAGCAGCTCAGACAGGGGAAATGAGCAGTTCTTC
CDR3: CASSSDRGNEQFF
size: NA
length: 13
J: TRBJ2-1
D: TRBD1
V: TRBV5-6

DNA: TGTGCCAGCAGCCGCGGGGGGGGCGGCAATCAGCCCCAGCATTTT
CDR3: CASSRGGGGNQPQHF
size: NA
length: 15
J: TRBJ1-5
D: NA
V: TRBV7-2

DNA: TGCGCCAGCAGCCAAGGGAGTCCAGGGGGCCTCGGGGGCTACACCTTC
CDR3: CASSQGSPGGLGGYTF
size: NA
length: 16
J: TRBJ1-2
D: TRBD1
V: TRBV4-1

DNA: TGCACCAGCATGCGGGGAAATAGCAATCAGCCCCAGCATTTT
CDR3: CTSMRGNSNQPQHF
size: NA
length: 14
J: TRBJ1-5
D: NA
V: TRBV1

DNA: TGTGCCAGCAGAACGGGTTCGGAGAACACTGAAGCTTTCTTT
CDR3: CASRTGSENTEAFF
size: once
length: 14
J: TRBJ1-1
D: NA
V: TRBV6-5

DNA: TGTGCCAGCACGGCTGGCAGGGGCTATGGCTACACCTTC
CDR3: CASTAGRGYGYTF
size: NA
length: 13
J: TRBJ1-2
D: NA
V: TRBV2

DNA: TGTGCCAGTAGCAACAGGGGGCTCATGAACACTGAAGCTTTCTTT
CDR3: CASSNRGLMNTEAFF
size: NA
length: 15
J: TRBJ1-1
D: TRBD1
V: TRBV19

DNA: TGTGCCAGCAACAACAGGGTGGCCTACGAGCAGTACTTC
CDR3: CASNNRVAYEQYF
size: once
length: 13
J: TRBJ2-7
D: NA
V: TRBV6-5

DNA: TGTGCCAGTTCCCCACTTGGGGGCGGGAGGGGGGCAGATACGCAGTATTTT
CDR3: CASSPLGGGRGADTQYF
size: once
length: 17
J: TRBJ2-3
D: TRBD2
V: TRBV19

DNA: TGTGCCAGCAGCCCGGCTAGGGACAGGAACACTGAAGCTTTCTTT
CDR3: CASSPARDRNTEAFF
size: NA
length: 15
J: TRBJ1-1
D: TRBD1
V: TRBV3-1/TRBV3-2

DNA: TGTGCCAGCAGCTACCTCGGAGTAGGAAATCAGCCCCAGCATTTT
CDR3: CASSYLGVGNQPQHF
size: NA
length: 15
J: TRBJ1-5
D: NA
V: TRBV7-2

DNA: TGTGCCAGCAGGGCACCGGGACAGTTGGACGAGCAGTACTTC
CDR3: CASRAPGQLDEQYF
size: many
length: 14
J: TRBJ2-7
D: TRBD1
V: TRBV6-5

DNA: TGTGCCAGCAGCTTAGCGCTCAGGGGACACGGCTACACCTTC
CDR3: CASSLALRGHGYTF
size: NA
length: 14
J: TRBJ1-2
D: NA
V: TRBV7-2

DNA: TGTGCCAGTAGTGCCTTTGGACAGGGTGGAGTGGAAGATACGCAGTATTTT
CDR3: CASSAFGQGGVEDTQYF
size: NA
length: 17
J: TRBJ2-3
D: TRBD1
V: TRBV19

DNA: TGTGCCAGCTCACAGCGGACAGGGGGCTCCTACGAGCAGTACTTC
CDR3: CASSQRTGGSYEQYF
size: NA
length: 15
J: TRBJ2-7
D: TRBD1
V: TRBV18

DNA: TGCGCCAGCAGCCCGAGCGGGGTCGGGGAGACCCAGTACTTC
CDR3: CASSPSGVGETQYF
size: NA
length: 14
J: TRBJ2-5
D: TRBD2
V: TRBV5-1

DNA: TGTGCCAGCAGTTTAACCCGGGACTTCACAGATACGCAGTATTTT
CDR3: CASSLTRDFTDTQYF
size: NA
length: 15
J: TRBJ2-3
D: NA
V: TRBV28

DNA: TGTGCCAGCAGCTTGGCAGGTCACACCGGGGAGCTGTTTTTT
CDR3: CASSLAGHTGELFF
size: once
length: 14
J: TRBJ2-2
D: NA
V: TRBV7-2

DNA: TGCGCCAGCAAGGAGACCTTCCGCTCTGGAAACACCATATATTTT
CDR3: CASKETFRSGNTIYF
size: NA
length: 15
J: TRBJ1-3
D: NA
V: TRBV5-1

DNA: TGTGCCAGCTCACCACCGGCGGGAGGGCCTAGGACCCAGTACTTC
CDR3: CASSPPAGGPRTQYF
size: NA
length: 15
J: TRBJ2-5
D: TRBD2
V: TRBV18

DNA: TGTGCCAGCAGCCGTGCGAGCTCCTATAATTCACCCCTCCACTTT
CDR3: CASSRASSYNSPLHF
size: few
length: 15
J: TRBJ1-6
D: NA
V: TRBV3-1/TRBV3-2

DNA: TGTGCCAGTAGTATCGGGACAAGGGGCGCTCAGCCCCAGCATTTT
CDR3: CASSIGTRGAQPQHF
size: NA
length: 15
J: TRBJ1-5
D: NA
V: TRBV19

DNA: TGTGCCAGCAGATTTAGCGGGAGGGCCACAGATACGCAGTATTTT
CDR3: CASRFSGRATDTQYF
size: NA
length: 15
J: TRBJ2-3
D: TRBD2
V: TRBV11-2

DNA: TGTGCCAGCAGTTTAGCAGATTCCTATAATTCACCCCTCCACTTT
CDR3: CASSLADSYNSPLHF
size: NA
length: 15
J: TRBJ1-6
D: NA
V: TRBV6-5

DNA: TGTGCCAGCAGCCGAGACAGGGTTCTGGGTGGCTACACCTTC
CDR3: CASSRDRVLGGYTF
size: few
length: 14
J: TRBJ1-2
D: TRBD1
V: TRBV3-1/TRBV3-2

DNA: TGTGCCAGACTTCTGGGGGACAGGCGGGGCCCAGCTAACTATGGCTACACCTTC
CDR3: CARLLGDRRGPANYGYTF
size: few
length: 18
J: TRBJ1-2
D: TRBD1
V: TRBV6-4

DNA: TGTGCCAGCAGTGAAAGGGGGACTGAAGCTTTCTTT
CDR3: CASSERGTEAFF
size: few
length: 12
J: TRBJ1-1
D: NA
V: TRBV2

DNA: TGTGCCAGCAGCCAAGGGTTAGGGGGCACTGAAGCTTTCTTT
CDR3: CASSQGLGGTEAFF
size: once
length: 14
J: TRBJ1-1
D: NA
V: TRBV3-1/TRBV3-2

DNA: TGCGCCAGCAGCCAGGGGACTAGCGGGGGGCTGACCGGGGAGCTGTTTTTT
CDR3: CASSQGTSGGLTGELFF
size: NA
length: 17
J: TRBJ2-2
D: TRBD2
V: TRBV4-1

DNA: TGTGCCAGCAACTCCCCCGCGGGGACCTCCTACGAGCAGTACTTC
CDR3: CASNSPAGTSYEQYF
size: NA
length: 15
J: TRBJ2-7
D: NA
V: TRBV28

DNA: TGTGCCAGCAAACGGGGTTCTGGGGCCAACGTCCTGACTTTC
CDR3: CASKRGSGANVLTF
size: NA
length: 14
J: TRBJ2-6
D: NA
V: TRBV6-5

DNA: TGTGCCAGCAGTTTATCAGGGGCGCTTGAAAAACTGTTTTTT
CDR3: CASSLSGALEKLFF
size: few
length: 14
J: TRBJ1-4
D: NA
V: TRBV28

DNA: TGTGCCAGCAGCCAAGGTGGGACTAGCGGGAGCGTTTCTCGGAACGAGCAGTACTTC
CDR3: CASSQGGTSGSVSRNEQYF
size: NA
length: 19
J: TRBJ2-7
D: TRBD2
V: TRBV3-1/TRBV3-2

DNA: TGTGCCAGCAGTGACCCTAAACGTCGGGACATTGATAGCAATCAGCCCCAGCATTTT
CDR3: CASSDPKRRDIDSNQPQHF
size: NA
length: 19
J: TRBJ1-5
D: NA
V: TRBV6-4

DNA: TGTGCCAGCAGCCAAGATGCGGGGAATGAGCAGTTCTTC
CDR3: CASSQDAGNEQFF
size: NA
length: 13
J: TRBJ2-1
D: NA
V: TRBV3-1/TRBV3-2

DNA: TGTGCCAGCAGTTACTCGACGTGGGACTACCAGTACGAGCAGTACTTC
CDR3: CASSYSTWDYQYEQYF
size: NA
length: 16
J: TRBJ2-7
D: TRBD2
V: TRBV6-6

DNA: TGTGCCAGCAGCGCCGGACAGGTCGATAATGAAAAACTGTTTTTT
CDR3: CASSAGQVDNEKLFF
size: NA
length: 15
J: TRBJ1-4
D: TRBD1
V: TRBV5-8

DNA: TGTGCCAGCAGTTTATCCGGGACAGCTAGTTTGGTTGGATATGGCTACACCTTC
CDR3: CASSLSGTASLVGYGYTF
size: once
length: 18
J: TRBJ1-2
D: TRBD1
V: TRBV27

DNA: TGTGCCAGCAGCTTACCCCAGAAAGAGACCCAGTACTTC
CDR3: CASSLPQKETQYF
size: NA
length: 13
J: TRBJ2-5
D: NA
V: TRBV7-9

DNA: TGTGCCAGTAGTATAGCTCTTCGGACAGGGGGTGACGAAGCTTTCTTT
CDR3: CASSIALRTGGDEAFF
size: NA
length: 16
J: TRBJ1-1
D: TRBD1
V: TRBV19

DNA: TGTGCCAGCAGCTTATTAGGACAGGGTGGTAATTCACCCCTCCACTTT
CDR3: CASSLLGQGGNSPLHF
size: NA
length: 16
J: TRBJ1-6
D: TRBD1
V: TRBV7-2

DNA: TGTGCCAGCATGGAACGAGGTGCCCGAAGCAACGACTTC
CDR3: CASMERGARSNDF
size: NA
length: 13
J: TRBJ2-7
D: NA
V: TRBV28

DNA: TGCGCCAGCAGAGAGGGCGGCCCCTACGAGCAGTACTTC
CDR3: CASREGGPYEQYF
size: few
length: 13
J: TRBJ2-7
D: NA
V: TRBV5-1

DNA: TGTGCCAGCAGCCAAGGGCTTTCTAGGTCCTACGAGCAGTACTTC
CDR3: CASSQGLSRSYEQYF
size: NA
length: 15
J: TRBJ2-7
D: NA
V: TRBV3-1/TRBV3-2

DNA: TGCGCCAGCAGCTTGGGGACAGGGACGTCCTGGGATGGCTACACCTTC
CDR3: CASSLGTGTSWDGYTF
size: NA
length: 16
J: TRBJ1-2
D: TRBD1
V: TRBV5-1

DNA: TGCGCCAGCCCCCGGGTCCGGGTGTCCTATGGCTACACCTTC
CDR3: CASPRVRVSYGYTF
size: once
length: 14
J: TRBJ1-2
D: NA
V: TRBV10-2

DNA: TGCGCCAGCAGCCCGGGACAGGGGGCCTTTCTCCAAGAGACCCAGTACTTC
CDR3: CASSPGQGAFLQETQYF
size: NA
length: 17
J: TRBJ2-5
D: TRBD1
V: TRBV5-1

DNA: TGTGCCAGCAGGGGGACAACGAACACTGAAGCTTTCTTT
CDR3: CASRGTTNTEAFF
size: NA
length: 13
J: TRBJ1-1
D: NA
V: TRBV28

DNA: TGCGCCAGCAGCACCCAGGCCGGAGGGCATGAGCAGTTCTTC
CDR3: CASSTQAGGHEQFF
size: NA
length: 14
J: TRBJ2-1
D: NA
V: TRBV5-1

DNA: TGCGCCAGTAGCGCAACAGGGACGGGCTACACCTTC
CDR3: CASSATGTGYTF
size: NA
length: 12
J: TRBJ1-2
D: NA
V: TRBV5-1